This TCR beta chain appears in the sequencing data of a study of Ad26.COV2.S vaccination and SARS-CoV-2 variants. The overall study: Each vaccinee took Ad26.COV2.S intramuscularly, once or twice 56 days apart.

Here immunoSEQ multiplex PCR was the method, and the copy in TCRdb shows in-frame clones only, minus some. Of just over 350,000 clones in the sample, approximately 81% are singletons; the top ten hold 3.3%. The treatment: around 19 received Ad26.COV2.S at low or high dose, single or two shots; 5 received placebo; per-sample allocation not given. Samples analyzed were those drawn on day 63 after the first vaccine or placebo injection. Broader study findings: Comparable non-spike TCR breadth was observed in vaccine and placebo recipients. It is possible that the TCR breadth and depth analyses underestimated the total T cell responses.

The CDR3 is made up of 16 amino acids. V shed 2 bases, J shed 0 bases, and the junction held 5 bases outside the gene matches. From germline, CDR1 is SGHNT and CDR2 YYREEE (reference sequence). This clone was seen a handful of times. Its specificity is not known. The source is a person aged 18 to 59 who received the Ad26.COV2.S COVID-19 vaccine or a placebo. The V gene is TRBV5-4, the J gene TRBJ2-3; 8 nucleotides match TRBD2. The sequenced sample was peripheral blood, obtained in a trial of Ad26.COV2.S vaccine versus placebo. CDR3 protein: CASSFGGRTSTDTQYF. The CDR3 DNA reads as TGTGCCAGCAGCTTCGGCGGGAGGACCAGCACAGATACGCAGTATTTT.